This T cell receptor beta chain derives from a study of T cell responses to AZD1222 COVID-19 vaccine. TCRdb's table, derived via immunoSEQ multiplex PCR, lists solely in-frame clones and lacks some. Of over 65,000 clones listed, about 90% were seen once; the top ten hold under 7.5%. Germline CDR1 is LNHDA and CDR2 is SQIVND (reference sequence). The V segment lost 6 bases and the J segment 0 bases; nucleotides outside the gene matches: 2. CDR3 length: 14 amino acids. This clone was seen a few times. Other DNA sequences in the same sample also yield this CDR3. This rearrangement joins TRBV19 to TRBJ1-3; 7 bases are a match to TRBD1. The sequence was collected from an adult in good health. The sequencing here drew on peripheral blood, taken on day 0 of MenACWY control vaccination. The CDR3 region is CASRTGSSGNTIYF. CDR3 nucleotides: TGTGCCAGTAGGACAGGGTCCTCTGGAAACACCATATATTTT.